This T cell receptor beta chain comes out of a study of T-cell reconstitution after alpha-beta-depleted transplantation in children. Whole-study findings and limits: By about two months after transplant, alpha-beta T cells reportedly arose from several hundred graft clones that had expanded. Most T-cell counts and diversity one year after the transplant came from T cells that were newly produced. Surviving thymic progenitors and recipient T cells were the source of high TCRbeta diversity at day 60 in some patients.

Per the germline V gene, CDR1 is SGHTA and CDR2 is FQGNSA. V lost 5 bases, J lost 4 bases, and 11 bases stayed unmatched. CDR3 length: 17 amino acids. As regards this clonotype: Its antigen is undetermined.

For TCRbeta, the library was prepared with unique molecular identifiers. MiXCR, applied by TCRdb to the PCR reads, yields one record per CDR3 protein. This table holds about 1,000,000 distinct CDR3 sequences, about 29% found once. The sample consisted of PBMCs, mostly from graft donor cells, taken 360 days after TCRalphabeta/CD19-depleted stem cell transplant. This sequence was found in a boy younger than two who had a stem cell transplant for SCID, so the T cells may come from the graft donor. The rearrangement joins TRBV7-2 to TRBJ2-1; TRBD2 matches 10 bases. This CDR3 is CASSPGLAYSLYNEQFF. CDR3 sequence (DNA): TGTGCCAGCAGCCCGGGACTAGCGTATAGTCTGTACAATGAGCAGTTCTTC.